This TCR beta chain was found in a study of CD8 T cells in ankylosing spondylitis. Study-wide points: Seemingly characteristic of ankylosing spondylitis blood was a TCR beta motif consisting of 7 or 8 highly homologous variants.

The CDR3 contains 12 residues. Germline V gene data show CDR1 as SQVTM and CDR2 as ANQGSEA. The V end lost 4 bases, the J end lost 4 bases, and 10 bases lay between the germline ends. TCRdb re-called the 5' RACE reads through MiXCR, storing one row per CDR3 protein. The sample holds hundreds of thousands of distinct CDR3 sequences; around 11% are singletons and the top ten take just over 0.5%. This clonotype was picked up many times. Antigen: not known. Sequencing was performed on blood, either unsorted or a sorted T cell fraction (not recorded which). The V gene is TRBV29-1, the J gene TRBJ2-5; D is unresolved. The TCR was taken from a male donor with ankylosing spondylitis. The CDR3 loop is CSVVGVGETQYF. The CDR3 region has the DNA TGCAGCGTTGTTGGGGTGGGAGAGACCCAGTACTTC. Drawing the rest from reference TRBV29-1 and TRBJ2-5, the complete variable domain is SAVISQKPSRDICQRGTSLTIQCQVDSQVTMMFWYRQQPGQSLTLIATANQGSEATYESGFVIDKFPISRPNLTFSTLTVSNMSPEDSSIYLCSVVGVGETQYFGPGTRLLVL.